This T cell receptor (beta chain) is from a study of cytomegalovirus exposure and HLA in healthy donors. At the level of the study: Approximately 85 million unique TCRs from HLA-typed donors made up an early data release. Regarding the study as a whole: For most TCR sequences rarity was the rule, although some public TCRs occurred in many donors. In a later analysis, V- and J-gene trimming of beta chains associated with a DCLRE1C missense variant, replicated independently. A list of roughly 160 TCR beta chains associated with cytomegalovirus was given.

PCR involved 60 Vbeta and 13 Jbeta primers. The repertoire was sequenced with immunoSEQ multiplex PCR; TCRdb's copy has only in-frame clones and lacks some. This sample has over 150,000 clones, with less than 85% found just once. In regard to this clone: Its antigen remains unknown.

V gave up 5 bases and J gave up 10 bases, with 18 bases separating them. The CDR3 is made up of 13 amino acids. CDR1 is SEHNR, CDR2 FQNEAQ, per germline (reference sequence). The sequence came from a man aged 55 to 69 in good health and CMV-seronegative. The specimen was PBMCs. The chain recombines TRBV7-9 with TRBJ2-7; perhaps TRBD2 as D (6 bases). This chain's CDR3 is CASSTSRDSKQYF. The CDR3 DNA sequence: TGTGCCAGCAGCACTTCCCGGGACTCCAAACAGTACTTC. The whole variable domain, filled in from reference TRBV7-9 and TRBJ2-7, reads DTGVSQNPRHKITKRGQNVTFRCDPISEHNRLYWYRQTLGQGPEFLTYFQNEAQLEKSRLLSDRFSAERPKGSFSTLEIQRTEQGDSAMYLCASSTSRDSKQYFGPGTRLTVT.